The 13 T cell receptor beta chains reported below all come from one sample, sequenced in a study of T cell responses to AZD1222 COVID-19 vaccine. Sequencing used immunoSEQ multiplex PCR; TCRdb keeps in-frame clones, though not all of them. The table has more than 150,000 clones, 92% seen once. Source: peripheral blood, taken on day 0 of AZD1222 vaccination. The receptor set was obtained from an adult in good health.

The gene calls are TRBV23-1 and TRBJ2-7; the match to TRBD1 covers 7 bases. TRBV23-1 is given ORF status, its function remaining uncertain. Trimming removed 2 bases from V and 2 bases from J; junction bases left unmatched: 9. This CDR3 has 16 amino acids. The CDR3 here is CASSQQKRTGTYEQYF. In nucleotides, the CDR3 is TGCGCCAGCAGTCAACAAAAACGGACAGGAACCTACGAGCAGTACTTC.

The chain couples TRBV6-5 to TRBJ1-4; D remains ambiguous. CDR1 MNHEY and CDR2 SVGAGI come from the germline V gene. This CDR3 spans 13 amino acids. V was shortened by 8 bases and J by 7 bases, with 14 bases between the two germline ends. In nucleotides, the CDR3 is TGTGCCAGCCACCGGGCCAAGCCTGAAAAACTGTTTTTT. Translation: CASHRAKPEKLFF.

The V gene is TRBV4-3, the J gene TRBJ2-1, with TRBD1 matching 12 bases. CDR1 is LGHNA, CDR2 YSLEER, per germline. V was clipped by 3 bases and J by 8 bases; unmatched bases: 11. This CDR3 has 17 residues. The chain's CDR3 is CASSQTAWGTGGDEQFF. The CDR3 DNA follows: TGCGCCAGCAGCCAGACGGCCTGGGGGACAGGGGGCGATGAGCAGTTCTTC.

This chain uses TRBV4-1 with TRBJ1-2; D uncertain. Trimming removed 5 bases at V and 4 bases at J, with 17 bases between. Looked up from germline, CDR1 is MGHRA and CDR2 is YSYEKL. The CDR3 loop spans 15 amino acids. CDR3 loop: CASSSGLGRAYGYTF. As DNA, the CDR3 is TGCGCCAGCAGCTCCGGCCTAGGACGTGCCTATGGCTACACCTTC.

V gene TRBV7-9 combines with J gene TRBJ1-6; D is possibly TRBD1 (6 bases). Trimming cost V 5 bases and J 0 bases, with 11 bases left between them. This CDR3 has 16 amino acids. The germline CDR1 and CDR2 sequences are SEHNR and FQNEAQ (reference sequence). CDR3 region: CASSVRGNSYNSPLHF. In DNA form, the CDR3 reads TGTGCCAGCAGCGTTAGGGGGAACTCCTATAATTCACCCCTCCACTTT. Full variable domain (remainder filled in from reference TRBV7-9 and TRBJ1-6): DTGVSQNPRHKITKRGQNVTFRCDPISEHNRLYWYRQTLGQGPEFLTYFQNEAQLEKSRLLSDRFSAERPKGSFSTLEIQRTEQGDSAMYLCASSVRGNSYNSPLHFGNGTRLTVT.

J is TRBJ1-2 and V is TRBV28; 8 bases are shared with TRBD1. This CDR3 contains 15 residues. CDR1 and CDR2 from the germline V gene are MDHEN and SYDVKM. Trimming removed 1 base from V and 0 bases from J; junction bases left unmatched: 1. The CDR3 DNA sequence: TGTGCCAGCAGTTTATCGGGACAGGCTAACTATGGCTACACCTTC. It codes for CASSLSGQANYGYTF.

J is TRBJ1-1 and V is TRBV28; D is possibly TRBD1 (5 bases). This CDR3 comprises 10 residues. V lost 3 bases and J 11 bases, leaving 7 bases between the germline ends. Germline CDR1 and CDR2: MDHEN and SYDVKM. The CDR3 nucleotides are TGTGCCAGCAGTTTGGGGGTCGCTTTCTTT. As protein: CASSLGVAFF.

The chain carries TRBV19 and TRBJ2-1; 9 bases map to TRBD2. The length of the CDR3 is 13 residues. Germline CDR1 reads LNHDA; CDR2 reads SQIVND (reference sequence). Losses at the gene ends were 4 bases for V and 7 bases for J; bases not matched to a gene: 2. The CDR3 reads CASSRLAGNEQFF. In nucleotides, the CDR3 is TGTGCCAGTAGTAGGCTAGCGGGGAATGAGCAGTTCTTC. Full variable domain (missing parts from reference TRBV19 and TRBJ2-1): DGGITQSPKYLFRKEGQNVTLSCEQNLNHDAMYWYRQDPGQGLRLIYYSQIVNDFQKGDIAEGYSVSREKKESFPLTVTSAQKNPTAFYLCASSRLAGNEQFFGPGTRLTVL.

The chain links TRBV9 to TRBJ2-1; no clear D. The CDR3 is made up of 13 amino acids. With 0 bases removed from V and 6 bases from J, the gap between germline ends came to 7 bases. Germline CDR1 is SGDLS and CDR2 is YYNGEE. CDR3 residues: CASSVDQSNEQFF. Written as DNA, the CDR3 is TGTGCCAGCAGCGTAGATCAGAGCAATGAGCAGTTCTTC. The variable domain in full, completed from reference TRBV9 and TRBJ2-1, reads DSGVTQTPKHLITATGQRVTLRCSPRSGDLSVYWYQQSLDQGLQFLIQYYNGEERAKGNILERFSAQQFPDLHSELNLSSLELGDSALYFCASSVDQSNEQFFGPGTRLTVL.

The genes are TRBV20-1 and TRBJ1-6; 7 bases agree with TRBD1. V trimming: 3 bases; J trimming: 8 bases; junction bases outside the gene matches: 10. Germline-derived CDR1 and CDR2 are DFQATT and SNEGSKA (reference sequence). The CDR3 has 15 residues. The CDR3 sequence: CSASTGARIDSPLHF. Here the CDR3 DNA reads TGCAGTGCTAGTACAGGGGCGCGGATTGATTCACCCCTCCACTTT.

The V and J genes are TRBV18 and TRBJ2-7; D call uncertain. Trimming removed 6 bases at V and 3 bases at J, with 12 bases between. CDR1 KGHSH and CDR2 LQKENI come from the germline V gene. This CDR3 is built from 13 residues. The DNA of the CDR3 is TGTGCCAGCTCCCTGCAGGAGCTCTACGAGCAGTACTTC. Encoded protein: CASSLQELYEQYF.

The chain employs TRBV7-2 and TRBJ2-6; a weak D match, TRBD1 (6 bases). The germline V and J ends were trimmed by 2 bases and 2 bases, with 10 bases remaining between them. The CDR3 totals 16 residues. The germline gives CDR1 SGHTA, CDR2 FQGNSA. Here the CDR3 reads CASSLSGTPGANVLTF. In nucleotides, the CDR3 is TGTGCCAGCAGCTTATCCGGGACACCTGGGGCCAACGTCCTGACTTTC.

This chain joins TRBV11-2 and TRBJ1-3; D is ambiguous. The germline V and J ends were trimmed by 1 base and 3 bases, with 7 bases remaining between them. The CDR3 extends over 14 amino acids. Per germline, CDR1 SGHAT and CDR2 FQNNGV. Written as DNA, the CDR3 is TGTGCCAGCAGCTTAGTGAGTTTTGGAAACACCATATATTTT. Residues: CASSLVSFGNTIYF.